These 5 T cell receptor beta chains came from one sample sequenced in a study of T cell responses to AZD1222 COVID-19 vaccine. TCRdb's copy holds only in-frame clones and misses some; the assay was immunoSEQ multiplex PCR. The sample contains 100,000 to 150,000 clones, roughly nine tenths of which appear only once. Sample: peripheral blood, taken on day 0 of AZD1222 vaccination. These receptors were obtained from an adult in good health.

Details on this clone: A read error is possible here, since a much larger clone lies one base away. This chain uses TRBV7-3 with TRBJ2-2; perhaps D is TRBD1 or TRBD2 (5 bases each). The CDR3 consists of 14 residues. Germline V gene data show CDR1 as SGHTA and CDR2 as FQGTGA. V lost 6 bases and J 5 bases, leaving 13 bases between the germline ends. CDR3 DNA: TGTGCCAGCAGTATTGGGGGTACTACCGGGGAGCTGTTTTTT. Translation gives CASSIGGTTGELFF.

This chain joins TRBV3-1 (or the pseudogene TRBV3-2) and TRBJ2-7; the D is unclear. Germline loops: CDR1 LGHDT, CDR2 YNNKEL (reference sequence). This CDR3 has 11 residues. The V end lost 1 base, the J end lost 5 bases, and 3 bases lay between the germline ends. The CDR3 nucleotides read TGTGCCAGCAGCCAAGGCCACGAGCAGTACTTC. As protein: CASSQGHEQYF.

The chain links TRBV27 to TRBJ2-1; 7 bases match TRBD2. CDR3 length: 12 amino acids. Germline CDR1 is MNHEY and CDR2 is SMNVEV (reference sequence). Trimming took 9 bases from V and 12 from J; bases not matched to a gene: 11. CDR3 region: CASSAGAVGQFF. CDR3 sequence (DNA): TGTGCCAGTTCGGCGGGAGCCGTGGGGCAGTTCTTC.

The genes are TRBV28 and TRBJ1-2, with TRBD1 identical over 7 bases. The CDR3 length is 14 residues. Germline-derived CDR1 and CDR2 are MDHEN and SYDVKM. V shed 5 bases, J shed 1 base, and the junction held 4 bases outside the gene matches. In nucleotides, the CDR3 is TGTGCCAGCAGTGGGCAGGGGGGTAACTATGGCTACACCTTC. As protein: CASSGQGGNYGYTF.

The CDR3 nucleotides read TGTGCCAGCATTAGCCGGCCGAGGAACACTGAAGCTTTCTTT. Translating it yields CASISRPRNTEAFF. This rearrangement joins TRBV6-5 to TRBJ1-1; D ambiguous. Germline CDR1 reads MNHEY; CDR2 reads SVGAGI. The CDR3 length is 14 residues. The V end was cut by 7 bases, the J end by 1 base, with 13 bases between.